This record covers a single TCR beta chain. Antigen: not known. A second about 7 to 12 cycle PCR used barcoded and J-beta primers. TCRdb reprocessed the 5' RACE reads with MiXCR, giving one entry per CDR3 protein. The sample yields 750,000 to 850,000 distinct CDR3 sequences, approximately 25% seen once. This entry is derived from a study of blood T cells in healthy people across ages. Study-level findings and limits: Total diversity from one million sequenced T cells was likely underestimated. Aged donors had fewer naive CD4+ cells and lower diversity than long-lived donors.

The CDR3 loop spans 11 amino acids. The V and J ends lost 6 bases and 12 bases respectively, with 14 bases between them. The germline gives CDR1 MNHNY, CDR2 SVGAGI (reference sequence). These data also featured in a second study, about T cells of mothers and their children. This second report adds: It was related mother-child pairs that showed slightly higher overlap than unrelated pairs, without reaching significance.

This receptor was obtained from a boy aged 10-17 years in good health. The sequenced material came from blood. The chain uses TRBV6-6 and TRBJ1-1; tentative D call: TRBD1 (6 bases). CDR3 in amino acids: CASSHSGGPFF. CDR3 DNA sequence: TGTGCCAGCAGCCACAGTGGGGGCCCTTTCTTT.